These 32 T cell receptor beta chains originate from one sample sequenced in a study of blood T cell repertoires in COVID-19 (dated by TCRdb to 2018 to 2021). The library was obtained by the immunoSEQ multiplex PCR assay. The clones in this table, taken by TCRdb from immuneACCESS, are in-frame only. Not every clone is retained; where verified, under half of the shortfall comes from an unresolved V gene, and the cause of the rest is unknown. Across this sample there are approximately 470,000 clones, with 80% to 90% seen only once. The ten largest clones add up to approximately 3% of the sample. The specimen was peripheral blood. The receptors stem from a human donor in a cohort sampled during active COVID-19.

J is TRBJ2-1 and V is TRBV24-1; D unclear. The CDR3 contains 15 residues. Germline values: CDR1 KGHDR, CDR2 SFDVKD. Trimming pared 0 bases from V and 6 bases from J, leaving 11 bases between. CDR3 amino acids: CATSDLRGVVNEQFF. In nucleotides, the CDR3 is TGTGCCACCAGTGATTTGCGAGGTGTGGTCAATGAGCAGTTCTTC.

The V gene is TRBV29-1, the J gene TRBJ2-5; weak D call: TRBD2 (5 bases). V was shortened by 4 bases and J by 4 bases, with 13 bases between the two germline ends. The CDR3 sequence is 13 residues long. Germline lookup yields CDR1 SQVTM and CDR2 ANQGSEA. CDR3 amino acids: CSVAPLAGETQYF. The CDR3, as DNA: TGCAGCGTTGCCCCCCTAGCAGGAGAGACCCAGTACTTC.

The rearrangement uses TRBV30 and TRBJ2-5; unclear D gene. The CDR3 covers 13 residues. V lost 0 bases, J lost 4 bases, and 9 bases lay in between. Germline loops: CDR1 GTSNPN, CDR2 SVGIG (reference sequence). CDR3 sequence: CAWSVKFGETQYF. CDR3 DNA sequence: TGTGCCTGGAGTGTGAAGTTCGGAGAGACCCAGTACTTC.

The V gene is TRBV2, the J gene TRBJ2-2, with 9 nucleotides matching TRBD1. The CDR3 length is 14 residues. V lost 6 bases, J lost 8 bases, and 7 bases stayed unmatched. Germline loops: CDR1 SNHLY, CDR2 FYNNEI. The CDR3 spells CASRPGQGRGELFF. CDR3 DNA sequence: TGTGCCAGCAGGCCGGGACAGGGTAGGGGGGAGCTGTTTTTT.

The V call is TRBV6-5, the J call TRBJ2-1; a possible D gene is TRBD1 (5 bases). Germline lookup yields CDR1 MNHEY and CDR2 SVGAGI. The CDR3 runs 11 residues. V lost 5 bases to trimming and J lost 8 bases, with 7 bases between them. As DNA, the CDR3 is TGTGCCAGCAGTCAGGGTCATGAGCAGTTCTTC. This codes for CASSQGHEQFF.

The chain employs TRBV7-3 and TRBJ2-1; 10 bases fit TRBD2. CDR3 length: 15 residues. Per the germline V gene, CDR1 is SGHTA and CDR2 is FQGTGA. V lost 5 bases and J lost 2; bases outside the gene matches: 3. CDR3 bases: TGTGCCAGCAGCCAAAGCGGGGGGGCCTACAATGAGCAGTTCTTC. Amino acids: CASSQSGGAYNEQFF. The variable domain in full, with the rest retrieved from reference TRBV7-3 and TRBJ2-1, is GAGVSQTPSNKVTEKGKYVELRCDPISGHTALYWYRQSLGQGPEFLIYFQGTGAADDSGLPNDRFFAVRPEGSVSTLKIQRTERGDSAVYLCASSQSGGAYNEQFFGPGTRLTVL.

This chain joins TRBV20-1 and TRBJ2-2; 8 nucleotides match TRBD1. Germline V gene lookup returns CDR1 DFQATT and CDR2 SNEGSKA (reference sequence). CDR3 length: 14 residues. J lost 7 bases, V lost 3 bases, and 7 bases had no gene match. The CDR3 here is CSASWTGPSGELFF. CDR3 nucleotides: TGCAGTGCTAGTTGGACAGGGCCAAGCGGGGAGCTGTTTTTT.

This clone was seen once. This chain links TRBV20-1 with TRBJ2-1; a possible D gene is TRBD1 (6 bases). CDR1 is DFQATT, CDR2 SNEGSKA, per germline (reference sequence). The CDR3 has 11 residues. V was clipped by 6 bases and J by 5 bases, with 8 bases between them. CDR3 in DNA: TGCAGTGCAAGGACAGACAATGAGCAGTTCTTC. Its translation: CSARTDNEQFF.

The chain employs TRBV6-6 and TRBJ1-3; D ambiguous. The CDR3 covers 11 residues. CDR1 MNHNY and CDR2 SVGAGI come from the germline V gene (reference sequence). V was cut by 6 bases and J by 8 bases, with 8 bases left in between. The DNA of the CDR3 is TGTGCCAGCAGCCACCGAGACACCATATATTTT. It is translated as CASSHRDTIYF.

The chain carries TRBV15 and TRBJ1-1, with a possible D match to TRBD1 (5 bases). The CDR3 length is 16 residues. The V end lost 0 bases, the J end lost 1 base, and 12 bases lay between the germline ends. The germline V gene has CDR1 LNHNV and CDR2 YYDKDF (reference sequence). The CDR3 loop is CATSRDGAGKNTEAFF. CDR3 bases: TGTGCCACCAGCAGAGATGGGGCAGGAAAGAACACTGAAGCTTTCTTT.

The rearrangement uses TRBV6-5 and TRBJ2-1; 14 bases match TRBD2. In germline, CDR1 is MNHEY, CDR2 SVGAGI. The V segment lost 2 bases and the J segment 11 bases; nucleotides outside the gene matches: 8. CDR3 length equals 16 residues. The DNA for the CDR3 is TGTGCCAGCAGTTACCGTGGACTAGCGGGGGGAGGGCAGCAGTTCTTC. Translated, it gives CASSYRGLAGGGQQFF.

The V gene is TRBV28, the J gene TRBJ2-5; possible D gene TRBD1, 6 bases. CDR1 MDHEN and CDR2 SYDVKM come from the germline V gene. This CDR3 comprises 17 residues. The V end lost 6 bases, the J end lost 1 base, and 21 bases lay between the germline ends. Here the CDR3 DNA reads TGTGCCAGCAGGGCCAATTTTGGGTGGACAGTCCAAGAGACCCAGTACTTC. Its protein product is CASRANFGWTVQETQYF.

In this sample, this clone turned up once. The chain links TRBV15 to TRBJ2-7; 8 bases line up with TRBD1. Losses at the gene ends were 6 bases for V and 5 bases for J; bases not matched to a gene: 12. The CDR3 is 15 amino acids. Per germline, CDR1 LNHNV and CDR2 YYDKDF (reference sequence). CDR3 in amino acids: CATRTGASSNDEQYF. The DNA of the CDR3 is TGTGCCACCAGGACAGGGGCCTCCTCGAACGACGAGCAGTACTTC.

CDR3: CASSLVLGTSKGTQYF. DNA of the CDR3: TGTGCCAGCAGCTTGGTTCTCGGGACTAGCAAAGGGACCCAGTACTTC. This chain uses TRBV5-8 with TRBJ2-5; 9 bases map to TRBD2. This CDR3 comprises 16 residues. Trimming took 0 bases from V and 7 from J; bases not matched to a gene: 10. Looked up from germline, CDR1 is SGHTS and CDR2 is YDEGEE. Complete variable domain (other parts from reference TRBV5-8 and TRBJ2-5): EAGVTQSPTHLIKTRGQQATLRCSPISGHTSVYWYQQALGLGLQFLLWYDEGEERNRGNFPPRFSGRQFPNYSSELNVNALELEDSALYLCASSLVLGTSKGTQYFGPGTRLLVL.

This chain joins TRBV7-2 and TRBJ2-7; TRBD1 matches at 8 bases. CDR3 length: 14 residues. Germline V gives CDR1 SGHTA, CDR2 FQGNSA. Losses at the gene ends were 5 bases for V and 5 bases for J; bases not matched to a gene: 8. CDR3 nucleotides: TGTGCCAGCAGCCCCACCGGGACAGGAAACGAGCAGTACTTC. This translates into CASSPTGTGNEQYF.

This chain uses TRBV7-2 with TRBJ2-5, with TRBD2 as a possible D gene (6 bases). Germline V gene lookup returns CDR1 SGHTA and CDR2 FQGNSA. This CDR3 comprises 13 residues. Deletions cut 1 base from V and 5 bases from J, with 8 bases between. CDR3 sequence (DNA): TGTGCCAGCAGCTTAGTCGGGGGTGAGACCCAGTACTTC. Amino acid sequence: CASSLVGGETQYF.

The V and J genes are TRBV29-1 and TRBJ2-3; the match to TRBD2 covers 7 bases. The CDR3 runs to 14 residues. Germline loops: CDR1 SQVTM, CDR2 ANQGSEA. J lost 2 bases, V lost 5 bases, and 7 bases had no gene match. The CDR3 DNA is TGCAGCGTTCACCCCCTAGCGGCCACAGATACGCAGTATTTT. Translated, it gives CSVHPLAATDTQYF.

This chain links TRBV11-2 with TRBJ2-1; weak D call: TRBD2 (5 bases). Trimming removed 5 bases at V and 15 bases at J, with 17 bases between. Germline CDR1 and CDR2: SGHAT and FQNNGV. This CDR3 region has 12 residues. The CDR3 region has the DNA TGTGCCAGCAGCGTACAGTGGGGAGCATTGTTCTTC. Its translation is CASSVQWGALFF.

The sample holds one count of this clone. The chain couples TRBV27 to TRBJ2-2; 7 bases align to TRBD2. The junction had 1 base not matched to a gene; V was cut back by 4 bases and J by 5 bases. The CDR3 extends over 13 amino acids. Germline-derived CDR1 and CDR2 are MNHEY and SMNVEV (reference sequence). CDR3 in amino acids: CASSWEGTGELFF. The CDR3 bases are TGTGCCAGCAGTTGGGAGGGGACCGGGGAGCTGTTTTTT.

This sequence joins TRBV4-2 and TRBJ2-2; TRBD2 is a possible D gene (5 bases). Germline V lookup: CDR1 LGHNA, CDR2 YNFKEQ. V lost 4 bases to trimming and J lost 10 bases, with 22 bases between them. The CDR3 is 16 amino acids. The CDR3 sequence is CASSLFEGSATSELFF. CDR3 DNA sequence: TGTGCCAGCAGCCTGTTTGAGGGTAGCGCTACCTCGGAGCTGTTTTTT.

The chain carries TRBV15 and TRBJ2-5; TRBD1 aligns across 9 bases. Germline CDR1 and CDR2: LNHNV and YYDKDF (reference sequence). This CDR3 is built from 19 residues. J gave up 5 bases and V 3 bases, and 19 bases lay outside the gene matches. The CDR3, as DNA: TGTGCCACCAGCAGTCCCTTTTTGTCGGACAGGGGAGTGAGGGAGACCCAGTACTTC. It is translated as CATSSPFLSDRGVRETQYF.

The rearrangement joins TRBV5-5 to TRBJ2-7; TRBD1 is a possible D gene (5 bases). Germline V lookup: CDR1 SGHKS, CDR2 YYEKEE (reference sequence). V was pared by 1 base and J by 0 bases, with 14 bases between. The CDR3 length is 16 residues. CDR3 in DNA: TGTGCCAGCAGCTTGTCCCACGGACAAAGCTCCTACGAGCAGTACTTC. Translating gives CASSLSHGQSSYEQYF.

This rearrangement joins TRBV7-9 to TRBJ2-7, with D possibly TRBD2 on 6 matching bases. The germline CDR1 and CDR2 sequences are SEHNR and FQNEAQ (reference sequence). The ends were cut back, 3 bases at V and 4 bases at J, with 10 bases in the middle. The CDR3 is 13 residues long. CDR3 in amino acids: CASSFLADYEQYF. As DNA, the CDR3 is TGTGCCAGCAGCTTCTTAGCGGATTACGAGCAGTACTTC.

The V gene is TRBV28, the J gene TRBJ1-3; D might be TRBD1 (5 bases). The CDR3 spans 13 residues. The germline CDR1 and CDR2 sequences are MDHEN and SYDVKM. V lost 8 bases, J lost 8 bases, and 16 bases lay in between. The DNA of the CDR3 is TGTGCCAGCGGGGCCCCGGAGCGCCACACCATATATTTT. Translating gives CASGAPERHTIYF.

The J gene is TRBJ2-2, the V gene TRBV18; 11 bases map to TRBD1. The CDR3 consists of 15 residues. CDR1 and CDR2 from the germline V gene are KGHSH and LQKENI. Trimming took 4 bases from V and 3 from J; bases not matched to a gene: 1. CDR3 residues: CASSQGQGDTGELFF. CDR3 bases: TGTGCCAGCTCACAGGGACAGGGGGACACCGGGGAGCTGTTTTTT.

The chain joins TRBV27 to TRBJ2-4; possible D gene TRBD1, 6 bases. The CDR3 totals 14 residues. Deletions cut 5 bases from V and 2 bases from J, with 10 bases between. Germline V gives CDR1 MNHEY, CDR2 SMNVEV (reference sequence). This CDR3 reads CASSTTGPKNIQYF. The CDR3 nucleotides are TGTGCCAGCAGTACGACAGGTCCCAAAAACATTCAGTACTTC.

A single count supports this clone. The genes are TRBV12-3 or TRBV12-4 and TRBJ2-1; no reliable D call. V gave up 10 bases and J gave up 2 bases, with 12 bases separating them. The CDR3 contains 13 residues. CDR3 in amino acids: CATQLATYNEQFF. As DNA, the CDR3 is TGTGCCACCCAGTTAGCTACCTACAATGAGCAGTTCTTC.

Turning to this clone: Other nucleotide sequences in the sample specify the same CDR3. The V gene is TRBV6-5, the J gene TRBJ1-1, with D unclear. The V end was cut by 1 base, the J end by 3 bases, with 12 bases between. The CDR3 sequence is 15 residues long. CDR1 is MNHEY, CDR2 SVGAGI, per germline. CDR3 DNA: TGTGCCAGCAGTTACTGGGCCGGGGAGGACACTGAAGCTTTCTTT. Translating it yields CASSYWAGEDTEAFF.

This clone was detected once. The CDR3 nucleotides read TGTGCCAGCAGTGCTTATCCGCCGGGACTAGCGGGTTGGGTGCAGTTCTTC. Its translation: CASSAYPPGLAGWVQFF. The J gene is TRBJ2-1, the V gene TRBV6-2 or TRBV6-3; 12 nucleotides match TRBD2. Trimming took 5 bases from V and 12 from J; bases not matched to a gene: 17. This CDR3 region has 17 residues. The germline gives CDR1 MNHEY, CDR2 SVGEGT.

The chain uses TRBV27 and TRBJ2-5; possible D gene TRBD1, 6 bases. Germline V gene sequence: CDR1 MNHEY, CDR2 SMNVEV (reference sequence). CDR3 size: 18 residues. V gave up 5 bases and J gave up 5 bases, with 27 bases separating them. This CDR3 reads CASSPAIRVDSLGETQYF. CDR3 nucleotide sequence: TGTGCCAGCAGTCCTGCAATCAGGGTGGACAGTTTAGGGGAGACCCAGTACTTC.

In DNA form, the CDR3 reads TGTGCCAGCCCCCACCCCCATTACAGGGGGCCCTACGAGCAGTACTTC. Encoded protein: CASPHPHYRGPYEQYF. The V and J genes are TRBV21-1 and TRBJ2-7; the table calls TRBD1, which could not be checked here. TRBV21-1 is noted as a pseudogene. The CDR3 loop spans 16 amino acids.

The chain carries TRBV30 and TRBJ1-4; D is unclear. The CDR3 runs to 13 residues. V shed 0 bases and J shed 3 bases, with 5 bases lying between them. Germline lookup yields CDR1 GTSNPN and CDR2 SVGIG (reference sequence). The CDR3 coding sequence is TGTGCCTGGAGTGTCCAGGCTAATGAAAAACTGTTTTTT. Translating gives CAWSVQANEKLFF.